The 23 T cell receptor beta chains reported below all come from one sample, sequenced in a study of blood T cell repertoires in COVID-19. The table came from immunoSEQ multiplex PCR; TCRdb's copy has only in-frame clones and leaves some out. This sample has approximately 270,000 clones, with 75% to 90% found just once. The sample consisted of peripheral blood. The receptors here all came from a man aged 45 to 65 with acute or convalescent COVID-19.

This clone was observed a few times. This chain uses TRBV3-1 (or the pseudogene TRBV3-2) with TRBJ2-3; 7 bases are shared with TRBD2. CDR1 is LGHDT, CDR2 YNNKEL, per germline (reference sequence). This CDR3 comprises 16 residues. V trimming: 5 bases; J trimming: 4 bases; junction bases outside the gene matches: 12. CDR3 nucleotides: TGTGCCAGCAGCTTAGACTGGGGGGGGGTCGCAGATACGCAGTATTTT. Translation gives CASSLDWGGVADTQYF.

This rearrangement joins TRBV7-3 to TRBJ1-6; possibly TRBD1 for D (5 bases). The CDR3 consists of 17 residues. Germline V CDR1 and CDR2: SGHTA, FQGTGA. V was cut by 3 bases and J by 0 bases, with 12 bases left in between. The CDR3 here is CASSLGGDRSYNSPLHF. CDR3 DNA sequence: TGTGCCAGCAGCTTGGGAGGGGATCGCTCCTATAATTCACCCCTCCACTTT.

This sequence joins TRBV25-1 and TRBJ1-1, with D perhaps TRBD1 (6 bases). CDR3 length: 13 residues. Trimming took 5 bases from V and 3 from J, leaving 10 bases between them. Per the germline V gene, CDR1 is MGHDK and CDR2 is SYGVNS. Here the CDR3 reads CASSRAGDTEAFF. CDR3 in DNA: TGTGCCAGCAGTCGGGCAGGGGACACTGAAGCTTTCTTT. The variable domain in full, with the rest retrieved from reference TRBV25-1 and TRBJ1-1, is EADIYQTPRYLVIGTGKKITLECSQTMGHDKMYWYQQDPGMELHLIHYSYGVNSTEKGDLSSESTVSRIRTEHFPLTLESARPSHTSQYLCASSRAGDTEAFFGQGTRLTVV.

The rearrangement links TRBV10-1 to TRBJ2-7; 7 bases agree with TRBD2. The CDR3 extends over 17 amino acids. Per germline, CDR1 WNHNN and CDR2 SYGVQD (reference sequence). Unmatched junction bases numbered 14, after V lost 2 bases and J lost 4 bases. Here the CDR3 reads CASSENVRPAGRYEQYF. For the CDR3, the DNA is TGCGCCAGCAGTGAGAACGTGCGCCCAGCGGGGCGTTACGAGCAGTACTTC.

The chain couples TRBV15 to TRBJ1-5, with D unclear. Germline V gene data show CDR1 as LNHNV and CDR2 as YYDKDF (reference sequence). V lost 3 bases and J 7 bases, leaving 10 bases between the germline ends. There are 13 residues in the CDR3. CDR3 nucleotide sequence: TGTGCCACCAGCAGCGCTAACGCGCAGCCCCAGCATTTT. Amino acid sequence: CATSSANAQPQHF.

The J gene is TRBJ1-1, the V gene TRBV7-9; TRBD1 matches 8 bases. The CDR3 is 15 residues long. Germline CDR1 reads SEHNR; CDR2 reads FQNEAQ (reference sequence). Unmatched junction bases numbered 5, after V lost 4 bases and J lost 1 base. The CDR3 region has the DNA TGTGCCAGCAGCTCCTACGGACAGGGGAACACTGAAGCTTTCTTT. It yields the protein CASSSYGQGNTEAFF.

V is TRBV7-3 and J is TRBJ1-1; D not resolved. V was shortened by 2 bases and J by 4 bases, with 8 bases between the two germline ends. The CDR3 loop spans 13 amino acids. Germline CDR1 is SGHTA and CDR2 is FQGTGA. Written as DNA, the CDR3 is TGTGCCAGCAGCTTATCACAGAGCACTGAAGCTTTCTTT. Its translation: CASSLSQSTEAFF.

The rearrangement links TRBV27 to TRBJ1-3, with a possible D match to TRBD1 (6 bases). CDR3 length: 14 residues. Germline CDR1 is MNHEY and CDR2 is SMNVEV (reference sequence). The V end lost 3 bases, the J end lost 4 bases, and 10 bases lay between the germline ends. CDR3 protein: CASSFTGTGNTIYF. For the CDR3, the DNA is TGTGCCAGCAGTTTTACAGGGACGGGAAACACCATATATTTT.

This clone was observed a few times. This chain connects TRBV28 to TRBJ1-5, with unresolved D. The CDR3 runs 14 residues. Germline V gene data show CDR1 as MDHEN and CDR2 as SYDVKM. The V end lost 7 bases, the J end lost 5 bases, and 15 bases lay between the germline ends. In DNA form, the CDR3 reads TGTGCCAGCATCCTGTCCGGGTTTCATCAGCCCCAGCATTTT. This codes for CASILSGFHQPQHF.

About this clone: Within the sample, other DNA sequences also encode this same CDR3. The V and J genes are TRBV4-1 and TRBJ1-5, with D possibly being TRBD1 (5 bases). This CDR3 is 15 amino acids long. CDR1 and CDR2 from the germline V gene are MGHRA and YSYEKL. Trimming took off 1 base at V and 3 bases at J, with 10 bases between the two ends. In DNA, the CDR3 is TGCGCCAGCAGCCAAGTGCAGGGCCCCAATCAGCCCCAGCATTTT. Translated, it gives CASSQVQGPNQPQHF.

The V gene is TRBV9, the J gene TRBJ1-1; D remains ambiguous. In germline, CDR1 is SGDLS, CDR2 YYNGEE. The V gene lost 4 bases and the J gene lost 3 bases, with 7 bases spanning the gap. The CDR3 length is 12 residues. CDR3 amino acids: CASSPRDTEAFF. CDR3 DNA sequence: TGTGCCAGCAGCCCTCGGGACACTGAAGCTTTCTTT.

The V gene is TRBV5-1, the J gene TRBJ2-7, with D maybe TRBD2 (7 bases). Germline V gene lookup returns CDR1 SGHRS and CDR2 YFSETQ. Trimming pared 0 bases from V and 6 bases from J, leaving 19 bases between. There are 16 residues in the CDR3. The CDR3 is CASSLGTGGGVGEQYF. CDR3 nucleotides: TGCGCCAGCAGCTTGGGGACGGGGGGCGGAGTAGGCGAGCAGTACTTC.

The chain carries TRBV30 and TRBJ1-4; 8 bases fit TRBD1. The V gene's germline CDR1 is GTSNPN and CDR2 SVGIG (reference sequence). Losses at the gene ends were 0 bases for V and 8 bases for J; bases not matched to a gene: 11. CDR3 length equals 16 residues. As DNA, the CDR3 is TGTGCCTGGAGTGTACCCCCGGACAGGGTACCGGAAAAACTGTTTTTT. Its protein is CAWSVPPDRVPEKLFF. Combining the CDR3 with reference TRBV30 and TRBJ1-4 gives the whole variable domain SQTIHQWPATLVQPVGSPLSLECTVEGTSNPNLYWYRQAAGRGLQLLFYSVGIGQISSEVPQNLSASRPQDRQFILSSKKLLLSDSGFYLCAWSVPPDRVPEKLFFGSGTQLSVL.

The chain carries TRBV5-8 and TRBJ2-7; D is unresolved. The CDR3 spans 13 residues. Trimming removed 0 bases from V and 6 bases from J, with 10 bases in between. Germline CDR1 SGHTS, CDR2 YDEGEE. The CDR3 region has the DNA TGTGCCAGCAGCTTGGTTGAGGTGGTCGAGCAGTACTTC. This encodes CASSLVEVVEQYF.

The chain combines TRBV5-1 with TRBJ1-6; a possible D gene is TRBD1 (6 bases). CDR1 and CDR2 (germline): SGHRS, YFSETQ. Trimming took off 3 bases at V and 11 bases at J, with 18 bases between the two ends. This CDR3 has 15 residues. CDR3 nucleotides: TGCGCCAGCAGCTCTGGACCGGGGGGGCCCACACCCCTCCACTTT. Protein product: CASSSGPGGPTPLHF.

In its sample, this clone was seen once. The rearrangement uses TRBV30 and TRBJ1-1; weak D call: TRBD1 (5 bases). Deletions cut 3 bases from V and 5 bases from J, with 7 bases between. Germline V gene lookup returns CDR1 GTSNPN and CDR2 SVGIG (reference sequence). The CDR3 runs to 11 residues. CDR3 in amino acids: CAWRHRTEAFF. The DNA for the CDR3 is TGTGCCTGGAGGCACAGGACTGAAGCTTTCTTT.

The V and J genes are TRBV29-1 and TRBJ1-1; no firm D call. Trimming took off 7 bases at V and 0 bases at J, with 3 bases between the two ends. Germline V gene data show CDR1 as SQVTM and CDR2 as ANQGSEA. The CDR3 is 10 amino acids. CDR3 sequence reads: CSGMNTEAFF. The CDR3 DNA is TGCAGCGGTATGAACACTGAAGCTTTCTTT. The full variable domain, with the rest looked up from reference TRBV29-1 and TRBJ1-1, is SAVISQKPSRDICQRGTSLTIQCQVDSQVTMMFWYRQQPGQSLTLIATANQGSEATYESGFVIDKFPISRPNLTFSTLTVSNMSPEDSSIYLCSGMNTEAFFGQGTRLTVV.

The chain employs TRBV6-6 and TRBJ2-3, with a tentative D call TRBD1 (5 bases). There are 18 residues in the CDR3. Trimming shortened V by 5 bases and J by 1 base, and 22 bases separated the two germline ends. CDR1 and CDR2 (germline): MNHNY, SVGAGI (reference sequence). The CDR3 DNA reads as TGTGCCAGCAGTCCCCGACGCGGCGCCAAAGGGGGCACAGATACGCAGTATTTT. Protein product: CASSPRRGAKGGTDTQYF.

This clone was seen only once. The chain recombines TRBV25-1 with TRBJ2-3, with D perhaps matching TRBD1 (6 bases). V gave up 8 bases and J gave up 4 bases, with 16 bases separating them. The germline gives CDR1 MGHDK, CDR2 SYGVNS. The CDR3 sequence is 14 residues long. The CDR3 here is CASGLVGAADTQYF. The CDR3 DNA follows: TGTGCCAGCGGCTTAGTGGGGGCGGCAGATACGCAGTATTTT.

The chain carries TRBV5-1 and TRBJ2-5, with D perhaps matching TRBD2 (5 bases). Germline CDR1 and CDR2: SGHRS and YFSETQ. The CDR3 extends over 13 amino acids. V lost 0 bases and J lost 4, with 7 bases in between. The CDR3 DNA is TGCGCCAGCAGCTTGGTAGGAGGAGAGACCCAGTACTTC. It yields the protein CASSLVGGETQYF.

The V and J genes are TRBV5-6 and TRBJ1-2; tentatively, D is TRBD1 (6 bases). The CDR3 consists of 16 residues. Germline-derived CDR1 and CDR2 are SGHDT and YYEEEE. The germline V and J ends were trimmed by 4 bases and 6 bases, with 22 bases remaining between them. CDR3 nucleotide sequence: TGTGCCAGCAGCCCGGGGGGGCCAAGGGGCGCCGATGGCTACACCTTC. Its protein product is CASSPGGPRGADGYTF.

The gene calls are TRBV6-5 and TRBJ2-1; possible D gene TRBD1, 5 bases. The CDR3 covers 12 residues. Germline CDR1 is MNHEY and CDR2 is SVGAGI. Trimming cost V 7 bases and J 13 bases, with 17 bases left between them. CDR3 in DNA: TGTGCCAGCAACGACGCTGGGGCTAGTCAGTTCTTC. Its protein is CASNDAGASQFF.

This rearrangement joins TRBV19 to TRBJ1-1, with TRBD1 matching over 9 bases. The CDR3 runs to 13 residues. Germline V CDR1 and CDR2: LNHDA, SQIVND (reference sequence). V shed 6 bases, J shed 6 bases, and the junction held 5 bases outside the gene matches. The CDR3, as DNA: TGTGCCAGTAGCCTGACAGGGGGGGCTGAAGCTTTCTTT. It specifies CASSLTGGAEAFF.